The 30 T cell receptor beta chains below come from one sample, sequenced in a study of T cell responses to AZD1222 COVID-19 vaccine. Some clones are missing from TCRdb's copy, which holds only in-frame ones; the method was immunoSEQ multiplex PCR. The table lists about 110,000 clones, 90% to 95% of them singletons, with about 6.8% in the top ten. Sequences were derived from peripheral blood, sampled 28 days after the second AZD1222 dose. The receptors shown here come from an adult who received the AZD1222 COVID-19 vaccine.

The chain links TRBV19 to TRBJ2-6; D unresolved. Per germline, CDR1 LNHDA and CDR2 SQIVND (reference sequence). The CDR3 sequence is 18 residues long. The ends were cut back, 3 bases at V and 4 bases at J, with 19 bases in the middle. This CDR3 reads CASSMGDRIRSGANVLTF. CDR3 DNA: TGTGCCAGTAGTATGGGTGACCGCATCAGGTCGGGGGCCAACGTCCTGACTTTC. Supplemented by reference TRBV19 and TRBJ2-6, the full variable domain reads DGGITQSPKYLFRKEGQNVTLSCEQNLNHDAMYWYRQDPGQGLRLIYYSQIVNDFQKGDIAEGYSVSREKKESFPLTVTSAQKNPTAFYLCASSMGDRIRSGANVLTFGAGSRLTVL.

The gene calls are TRBV6-5 and TRBJ1-6; D ambiguous. The V end lost 7 bases, the J end lost 4 bases, and 8 bases lay between the germline ends. Looked up from germline, CDR1 is MNHEY and CDR2 is SVGAGI. The CDR3 contains 13 residues. The DNA for the CDR3 is TGTGCCAGCATGATGGATTATAATTCACCCCTCCACTTT. Amino acid sequence: CASMMDYNSPLHF.

This sequence joins TRBV11-2 and TRBJ2-7, with D tentatively TRBD2 (6 bases). The CDR3 length is 14 residues. Between the trimmed V and J ends, which lost 3 bases and 4 bases, there was a span of 13 bases. Germline CDR1 and CDR2: SGHAT and FQNNGV. The CDR3 reads CASSFGTGSYEQYF. The CDR3 nucleotides are TGTGCCAGCAGCTTCGGGACTGGGTCGTACGAGCAGTACTTC.

CDR3 sequence reads: CASSLGQPSNEKLFF. The CDR3 DNA reads TGCGCCAGCAGCTTGGGACAGCCCTCTAATGAAAAACTGTTTTTT. This chain uses TRBV5-1 with TRBJ1-4; TRBD1 might be the D (5 bases). Per germline, CDR1 SGHRS and CDR2 YFSETQ. V gave up 0 bases and J gave up 3 bases, with 9 bases separating them. This CDR3 comprises 15 residues.

V usage is TRBV5-6 and J usage is TRBJ1-2; no clear D. V shed 3 bases and J shed 2 bases, with 8 bases lying between them. Per the germline V gene, CDR1 is SGHDT and CDR2 is YYEEEE. CDR3 length equals 13 residues. The CDR3 spells CASSSKRNYGYTF. The DNA of the CDR3 is TGTGCCAGCAGCTCGAAGAGAAACTATGGCTACACCTTC.

This clone has only a few counts. This chain links TRBV4-3 with TRBJ2-7, with 8 bases matching TRBD2. CDR3 length: 15 residues. Unmatched junction bases numbered 5, after V lost 1 base and J lost 3 bases. CDR1 is LGHNA, CDR2 YSLEER, per germline. CDR3 sequence: CASSQGTGRGYEQYF. The CDR3 nucleotides are TGCGCCAGCAGCCAAGGAACCGGGAGGGGCTACGAGCAGTACTTC.

The chain couples TRBV28 to TRBJ1-1, with 10 positions matching TRBD1. This CDR3 comprises 16 residues. Germline values: CDR1 MDHEN, CDR2 SYDVKM. Unmatched junction bases numbered 11, after V lost 6 bases and J lost 4 bases. CDR3 in DNA: TGTGCCAGCAGCCTAGACAGGGGGCTCTTAGGCACTGAAGCTTTCTTT. As protein: CASSLDRGLLGTEAFF.

The count of this clone is one. The chain employs TRBV4-3 and TRBJ1-4, with D unclear. The V gene's germline CDR1 is LGHNA and CDR2 YSLEER. The length of the CDR3 is 15 residues. V lost 0 bases and J lost 3, with 8 bases in between. The CDR3 nucleotides are TGCGCCAGCAGCCAAGATGACCGGGCTAATGAAAAACTGTTTTTT. Translating gives CASSQDDRANEKLFF.

The chain combines TRBV23-1 with TRBJ2-2; 8 positions match TRBD1. TRBV23-1 counts as an open reading frame of uncertain function. CDR3 size: 14 residues. Trimming removed 6 bases from V and 6 bases from J; junction bases left unmatched: 6. This CDR3 is CASSGTGWAGELFF. In nucleotides, the CDR3 is TGCGCCAGCAGCGGGACAGGCTGGGCCGGGGAGCTGTTTTTT.

The J gene is TRBJ2-3, the V gene TRBV27, with 9 bases fitting TRBD2. With V trimmed by 5 bases and J by 0 bases, 6 bases remained unmatched. The CDR3 extends over 16 amino acids. From germline, CDR1 is MNHEY and CDR2 SMNVEV (reference sequence). CDR3 sequence (DNA): TGTGCCAGCAGTGCCCTAGCGGGGAAAAGCACAGATACGCAGTATTTT. Translating it yields CASSALAGKSTDTQYF.

The V call is TRBV7-8, the J call TRBJ1-1; TRBD1 matches 7 bases. CDR1 SGHVS and CDR2 FQNEAQ come from the germline V gene. The length of the CDR3 is 13 residues. V dropped 5 bases and J dropped 7; count of bases not matched to a gene: 7. The DNA of the CDR3 is TGTGCCAGCAGCGAGGGACAGCAATTTGAAGCTTTCTTT. It yields the protein CASSEGQQFEAFF.

This sequence joins TRBV6-5 and TRBJ2-1, with D maybe TRBD1 (5 bases). Deletions cut 10 bases from V and 5 bases from J, with 18 bases between. Germline-derived CDR1 and CDR2 are MNHEY and SVGAGI. The CDR3 loop spans 14 amino acids. The CDR3 here is CATSPPRADNEQFF. The CDR3 bases are TGTGCCACCAGCCCCCCCAGGGCCGACAATGAGCAGTTCTTC.

The chain has TRBV7-6 and TRBJ2-3; D not certain. The ends were cut back, 4 bases at V and 0 bases at J, with 11 bases in the middle. CDR3 size: 15 residues. CDR1 is SGHVS and CDR2 is FNYEAQ in the germline V gene. CDR3 sequence (DNA): TGTGCCAGCAGCTCACCGAGAGCTAGCACAGATACGCAGTATTTT. Translation gives CASSSPRASTDTQYF.

The V and J genes are TRBV4-1 and TRBJ2-7; TRBD1 or TRBD2 may be the D gene (6 bases each). The length of the CDR3 is 15 residues. V was clipped by 3 bases and J by 3 bases, with 15 bases between them. Germline V gene lookup returns CDR1 MGHRA and CDR2 YSYEKL. CDR3 in DNA: TGCGCCAGCAGCCACGGGGGCAGGGTCAACTACGAGCAGTACTTC. This gives the protein CASSHGGRVNYEQYF.

The chain joins TRBV12-3 or TRBV12-4 to TRBJ2-7, with D perhaps assigned TRBD1 or TRBD2 (5 bases each). The CDR3 contains 12 residues. V was trimmed by 5 bases and J by 4 bases, leaving 9 bases between them. As DNA, the CDR3 is TGTGCCAGCAGTAGAGGGGAGTACGAGCAGTACTTC. This encodes CASSRGEYEQYF.

The chain combines TRBV18 with TRBJ1-2; 8 bases match TRBD1. CDR3 length: 13 residues. The V and J ends lost 6 bases and 3 bases, in that order; junction bases with no gene match: 3. CDR1 is KGHSH and CDR2 is LQKENI in the germline V gene. CDR3 loop: CASSPGGHYGYTF. Here the CDR3 DNA reads TGTGCCAGCTCGCCAGGGGGCCACTATGGCTACACCTTC. The full variable domain, rest sourced from reference TRBV18 and TRBJ1-2, is NAGVMQNPRHLVRRRGQEARLRCSPMKGHSHVYWYRQLPEEGLKFMVYLQKENIIDESGMPKERFSAEFPKEGPSILRIQQVVRGDSAAYFCASSPGGHYGYTFGSGTRLTVV.

Points on this clone: One end of the junction does not line up with germline, which may come from a read error. This chain links TRBV29-1 with TRBJ1-2; D remains ambiguous. The CDR3 has 13 residues. Per the germline V gene, CDR1 is SQVTM and CDR2 is ANQGSEA. CDR3 sequence (DNA): TGCAGCGTTGAACGGAATCTAAACTACGGCTACACCTTC. Translating it yields CSVERNLNYGYTF.

The chain joins TRBV30 to TRBJ1-1; no reliable D call. Trimming took off 3 bases at V and 11 bases at J, with 19 bases between the two ends. Germline V gene sequence: CDR1 GTSNPN, CDR2 SVGIG (reference sequence). This CDR3 region has 13 residues. The CDR3 region is CAWSLGVDREAFF. CDR3 sequence (DNA): TGTGCCTGGAGCCTCGGGGTTGACCGGGAGGCTTTCTTT.

V is TRBV19 and J is TRBJ2-7; 8 bases are shared with TRBD1. The CDR3 consists of 16 residues. Per germline, CDR1 LNHDA and CDR2 SQIVND (reference sequence). V lost 5 bases and J lost 2; bases outside the gene matches: 11. CDR3 sequence reads: CASSLLDRVTPYEQYF. The CDR3 coding sequence is TGTGCCAGTAGTCTCTTGGACAGGGTAACTCCCTACGAGCAGTACTTC.

V gene TRBV19 combines with J gene TRBJ1-5; 7 bases are a match to TRBD1. The trim removed 3 bases at V and 2 bases at J, leaving 7 bases unmatched. The germline V gene has CDR1 LNHDA and CDR2 SQIVND (reference sequence). CDR3 length: 16 amino acids. CDR3: CASSIIGGQGNQPQHF. CDR3 bases: TGTGCCAGTAGTATTATCGGTGGACAGGGCAATCAGCCCCAGCATTTT.

The gene calls are TRBV6-5 and TRBJ2-2, with D perhaps matching TRBD2 (6 bases). CDR1 and CDR2 (germline): MNHEY, SVGAGI. The length of the CDR3 is 16 residues. V lost 2 bases, J lost 2 bases, and 12 bases lay in between. Here the CDR3 DNA reads TGTGCCAGCAGTTACCCCGGGACTTCAAACACCGGGGAGCTGTTTTTT. This sequence encodes CASSYPGTSNTGELFF.

Only one count was recorded for this clone. The chain combines TRBV5-1 with TRBJ2-7, with TRBD1 identical over 9 bases. This CDR3 has 16 amino acids. The junction had 10 bases not matched to a gene; V was cut back by 0 bases and J by 6 bases. The germline gives CDR1 SGHRS, CDR2 YFSETQ. CDR3 in amino acids: CASSLDTGGAPGEQYF. The CDR3 DNA follows: TGCGCCAGCAGCTTGGATACAGGGGGCGCGCCGGGCGAGCAGTACTTC.

This clone was seen just once. This sequence joins TRBV27 and TRBJ1-4; 10 bases match TRBD1. The V gene's germline CDR1 is MNHEY and CDR2 SMNVEV (reference sequence). This CDR3 spans 19 amino acids. Losses at the gene ends were 6 bases for V and 0 bases for J; bases not matched to a gene: 13. The CDR3 loop is CASRARQGAPPATNEKLFF. The CDR3 bases are TGTGCCAGCAGAGCTCGACAGGGGGCCCCCCCTGCAACTAATGAAAAACTGTTTTTT.

The gene calls are TRBV11-2 and TRBJ2-7; D is uncertain. The CDR3 runs 15 residues. V lost 0 bases to trimming and J lost 6 bases, with 15 bases between them. Germline-derived CDR1 and CDR2 are SGHAT and FQNNGV. CDR3 DNA: TGTGCCAGCAGCTTAGAGACTTCTCCTTTCGGCGAGCAGTACTTC. Protein product: CASSLETSPFGEQYF.

The table lists this clone with a count of one. The chain has TRBV3-1 (or the pseudogene TRBV3-2) and TRBJ1-2, with D possibly being TRBD1 (6 bases). The V gene lost 4 bases and the J gene lost 3 bases, with 15 bases spanning the gap. CDR1 and CDR2 from the germline V gene are LGHDT and YNNKEL (reference sequence). CDR3 size: 15 residues. The chain's CDR3 is CASSPGEGTYYGYTF. The CDR3 coding sequence is TGTGCCAGCAGCCCAGGGGAGGGGACCTACTATGGCTACACCTTC.

The chain combines TRBV9 with TRBJ2-1; 9 bases are a match to TRBD2. Per the germline V gene, CDR1 is SGDLS and CDR2 is YYNGEE. The CDR3 runs 14 residues. The trim removed 10 bases at V and 0 bases at J, leaving 5 bases unmatched. The DNA of the CDR3 is TGTGCCGCCTCGCGGGGGGGCTCCTACAATGAGCAGTTCTTC. Its translation: CAASRGGSYNEQFF. Looking up the rest from reference TRBV9 and TRBJ2-1 gives the full variable domain: DSGVTQTPKHLITATGQRVTLRCSPRSGDLSVYWYQQSLDQGLQFLIQYYNGEERAKGNILERFSAQQFPDLHSELNLSSLELGDSALYFCAASRGGSYNEQFFGPGTRLTVL.

V and J are TRBV7-8 and TRBJ2-1; 9 nucleotides line up with TRBD2. CDR1 is SGHVS, CDR2 FQNEAQ, per germline. V shed 4 bases and J 9 bases; nucleotides not matched to a gene: 7. This CDR3 is built from 14 residues. Here the CDR3 DNA reads TGTGCCAGCAGCTGGGGACTAGCTGGCGCTGAGCAGTTCTTC. This encodes CASSWGLAGAEQFF.

The genes are TRBV12-3 or TRBV12-4 and TRBJ2-7; weak D call: TRBD2 (5 bases). This CDR3 has 12 amino acids. V dropped 1 base and J dropped 6 bases, with 7 bases sitting between them. DNA for the CDR3: TGTGCCAGCAGTTTAGGAGGAGGCGAGCAGTACTTC. It yields the protein CASSLGGGEQYF.

The V and J genes are TRBV10-1 and TRBJ2-5; TRBD2 might be the D (5 bases). Germline CDR1 reads WNHNN; CDR2 reads SYGVQD (reference sequence). Trimming left V 2 bases short and J 4 bases short, with 14 bases between. The CDR3 spans 15 residues. The CDR3 reads CASSERGNNRETQYF. In DNA, the CDR3 is TGCGCCAGCAGTGAGCGAGGGAATAACCGAGAGACCCAGTACTTC.

This chain links TRBV28 with TRBJ1-2; no clear D gene. The V end lost 6 bases, the J end lost 2 bases, and 13 bases lay between the germline ends. The CDR3 runs 14 residues. Germline assignment: CDR1 MDHEN and CDR2 SYDVKM. CDR3 amino acids: CASSRRGSNYGYTF. DNA of the CDR3: TGTGCCAGCAGCAGGCGGGGATCCAACTATGGCTACACCTTC.